This entry lists 32 T cell receptor beta chains sequenced from one sample in a study of cytomegalovirus exposure and HLA in healthy donors. Primers included in the PCR were 60 Vbeta and 13 Jbeta primers. The assay was immunoSEQ multiplex PCR, and TCRdb's table has in-frame clones only and misses some. The sample gives around 190,000 clones, 75% to 90% of which show up once; around 1% is in the top ten. The material sequenced was PBMCs. The receptor set was obtained from a boy younger than 10 in good health and CMV-seronegative.

This clone has more than one count but fewer than ten. V and J are TRBV12-1 and TRBJ1-2; the table assigns TRBD1, which was not confirmed against the DNA. TRBV12-1 counts as a pseudogene. The CDR3 is made up of 13 amino acids. CDR3 region: CASSVQGDDGYTF. The CDR3 DNA reads as TGTGCCAGCAGCGTACAGGGGGACGATGGCTACACCTTC.

This clone was seen a few times. The V gene is TRBV9, the J gene TRBJ2-4; 7 nucleotides match TRBD2. The CDR3 length is 17 residues. Germline trimming cut 0 bases from V and 1 base from J; bases unmatched to any gene: 7. Germline CDR1 SGDLS, CDR2 YYNGEE. CDR3 region: CASSVDGGGMAKNIQYF. The DNA for the CDR3 is TGTGCCAGCAGCGTAGATGGGGGGGGGATGGCCAAAAACATTCAGTACTTC. Together with reference TRBV9 and TRBJ2-4, the CDR3 gives the full variable domain: DSGVTQTPKHLITATGQRVTLRCSPRSGDLSVYWYQQSLDQGLQFLIQYYNGEERAKGNILERFSAQQFPDLHSELNLSSLELGDSALYFCASSVDGGGMAKNIQYFGAGTRLSVL.

The chain recombines TRBV5-1 with TRBJ1-1; weak D call: TRBD1 (6 bases). CDR3 length equals 12 residues. Per germline, CDR1 SGHRS and CDR2 YFSETQ. V lost 4 bases and J 10 bases, leaving 14 bases between the germline ends. The CDR3 DNA is TGCGCCAGCAGCGGGTCAGGGGTGGGAGCTTTCTTT. Its translation: CASSGSGVGAFF.

The chain combines TRBV11-2 with TRBJ2-1, with TRBD2 as a possible D gene (5 bases). V lost 0 bases and J 10 bases, leaving 13 bases between the germline ends. CDR3 length: 14 residues. The V gene's germline CDR1 is SGHAT and CDR2 FQNNGV. CDR3 nucleotides: TGTGCCAGCAGCTTAGATATCGGGGTCCCCGAGCAGTTCTTC. Translation: CASSLDIGVPEQFF.

This clone was counted once. The chain recombines TRBV6-1 with TRBJ1-2; D is unclear. V lost 2 bases and J 4 bases, leaving 17 bases between the germline ends. CDR3 size: 16 residues. Per the germline V gene, CDR1 is MNHNS and CDR2 is SASEGT. Here the CDR3 DNA reads TGTGCCAGCAGTGAAAGCGGCATAGAGGGAGGCTATGGCTACACCTTC. It is translated as CASSESGIEGGYGYTF.

This sequence joins TRBV11-2 and TRBJ1-2; unclear D gene. V lost 4 bases, J lost 4 bases, and 22 bases lay in between. The CDR3 length is 17 residues. Germline CDR1 SGHAT, CDR2 FQNNGV. CDR3 nucleotides: TGTGCCAGCAGCTCCCTCCGCAACACCGAATTCAGCTATGGCTACACCTTC. Translated, it gives CASSSLRNTEFSYGYTF.

The chain recombines TRBV5-1 with TRBJ1-2; no reliable D call. Trimming removed 4 bases from V and 3 bases from J, with 13 bases in between. Germline lookup yields CDR1 SGHRS and CDR2 YFSETQ. This CDR3 is built from 14 residues. The CDR3 DNA reads as TGCGCCAGCAGCGAGTCCGGTACGGACTATGGCTACACCTTC. Protein product: CASSESGTDYGYTF.

V usage is TRBV5-4 and J usage is TRBJ2-1; D might be TRBD2 (5 bases). This CDR3 region has 13 residues. Germline assignment: CDR1 SGHNT and CDR2 YYREEE (reference sequence). The V and J ends lost 3 bases and 7 bases respectively, with 11 bases between them. The CDR3 DNA reads as TGTGCCAGCAGCTCCGGGATGGGGAATGAGCAGTTCTTC. Protein sequence: CASSSGMGNEQFF.

This chain links TRBV27 with TRBJ2-5; 8 bases fit TRBD2. CDR1 MNHEY and CDR2 SMNVEV come from the germline V gene (reference sequence). The CDR3 totals 15 residues. V was clipped by 5 bases and J by 0 bases; unmatched bases: 5. DNA for the CDR3: TGTGCCAGCAGTCCCTTTAGCGGGAACCAAGAGACCCAGTACTTC. It is translated as CASSPFSGNQETQYF.

The V and J genes are TRBV11-2 and TRBJ2-2; 9 positions match TRBD2. The CDR3 has 17 residues. Germline V gives CDR1 SGHAT, CDR2 FQNNGV. Trimming at V came to 7 bases and at J to 3 bases, leaving 12 bases not matched to a gene. The chain's CDR3 is CASTPAMTSGYTGELFF. DNA of the CDR3: TGTGCCAGCACACCGGCCATGACTAGCGGATACACCGGGGAGCTGTTTTTT.

The V gene is TRBV9, the J gene TRBJ2-7, with 11 bases aligning to TRBD1. The length of the CDR3 is 14 residues. Germline V gives CDR1 SGDLS, CDR2 YYNGEE. V trimming: 4 bases; J trimming: 7 bases; junction bases outside the gene matches: 7. The CDR3 bases are TGTGCCAGCAGCTTCGGACAGGGGGCGCTTGAGCAGTACTTC. Translating it yields CASSFGQGALEQYF.

CDR3 DNA sequence: TGTGCCAGCAGTTACAGGGCGTCCTATAATTCACCCCTCCACTTT. Translation gives CASSYRASYNSPLHF. This chain connects TRBV28 to TRBJ1-6, with D possibly matching TRBD1 (6 bases). Germline V CDR1 and CDR2: MDHEN, SYDVKM. Trimming shortened V by 4 bases and J by 1 base, and 8 bases separated the two germline ends. The CDR3 runs 15 residues.

J is TRBJ1-5 and V is TRBV7-9; D call uncertain. Germline CDR1 is SEHNR and CDR2 is FQNEAQ (reference sequence). This CDR3 contains 13 residues. V was shortened by 4 bases and J by 7 bases, with 11 bases between the two germline ends. The CDR3 loop reads CASSSTTPQPQHF. CDR3 nucleotide sequence: TGTGCCAGCAGCTCCACTACCCCGCAGCCCCAGCATTTT.

The chain joins TRBV9 to TRBJ2-5, with TRBD1 as a possible D gene (6 bases). V was shortened by 4 bases and J by 5 bases, with 6 bases between the two germline ends. CDR1 is SGDLS, CDR2 YYNGEE, per germline. This CDR3 region has 11 residues. The CDR3 protein is CASSRGETQYF. CDR3 in DNA: TGTGCCAGCAGCAGGGGGGAGACCCAGTACTTC.

In regard to this clone: Mismatch with germline at one junction end may stem from a read error. V usage is TRBV20-1 and J usage is TRBJ1-1; the D is unclear. Germline CDR1 DFQATT, CDR2 SNEGSKA (reference sequence). The CDR3 runs 11 residues. CDR3 residues: CSASANAEAFF. The CDR3 DNA follows: TGCAGTGCGAGCGCGAACGCTGAAGCTTTCTTT.

This clone was found once. V is TRBV11-2 and J is TRBJ1-2; D is uncertain. Between the trimmed V and J ends, which lost 1 base and 6 bases, there was a span of 9 bases. The germline gives CDR1 SGHAT, CDR2 FQNNGV. The CDR3 totals 13 residues. In nucleotides, the CDR3 is TGTGCCAGCAGCTTAGCTTGGGGAGATGGCTACACCTTC. This codes for CASSLAWGDGYTF.

The chain is built from TRBV19 and TRBJ1-1, with TRBD1 identical over 8 bases. Germline CDR1 is LNHDA and CDR2 is SQIVND (reference sequence). V dropped 3 bases and J dropped 5; count of bases not matched to a gene: 8. The CDR3 consists of 15 residues. The DNA for the CDR3 is TGTGCCAGTAGTATTACTCAGGGGGCGCCGACTGAAGCTTTCTTT. It codes for CASSITQGAPTEAFF.

The chain recombines TRBV11-3 with TRBJ2-7, with 9 bases matching TRBD2. CDR3 size: 13 residues. Germline CDR1 reads SGHNT; CDR2 reads YENEEA. The J segment lost 4 bases and the V segment lost 8 bases, leaving 6 bases of the junction unmatched. The CDR3 loop reads CASSAGGPYEQYF. CDR3 sequence (DNA): TGTGCCAGCTCGGCGGGAGGGCCTTACGAGCAGTACTTC.

The chain joins TRBV5-1 to TRBJ2-7; a weak D match, TRBD1 (5 bases). CDR1 is SGHRS and CDR2 is YFSETQ in the germline V gene. Deletions cut 0 bases from V and 2 bases from J, with 9 bases between. The length of the CDR3 is 14 residues. CDR3 sequence reads: CASSLAEGAYEQYF. DNA for the CDR3: TGCGCCAGCAGCTTGGCCGAAGGGGCCTACGAGCAGTACTTC.

The chain has TRBV5-1 and TRBJ2-5, with TRBD1 identical over 9 bases. Germline loops: CDR1 SGHRS, CDR2 YFSETQ. This CDR3 contains 20 residues. V lost 4 bases, J lost 5 bases, and 24 bases stayed unmatched. CDR3 in DNA: TGCGCCAGCAGCCCGCTCCCGCCGGGACAGGGAGTTGGAATAGGTGAGACCCAGTACTTC. This sequence encodes CASSPLPPGQGVGIGETQYF.

This sequence joins TRBV9 and TRBJ1-4; D is perhaps TRBD1 (5 bases). The CDR3 is 17 amino acids. The germline CDR1 and CDR2 sequences are SGDLS and YYNGEE. V lost 4 bases and J 8 bases, leaving 24 bases between the germline ends. The CDR3 sequence is CASSLYGGKDWAEKLFF. For the CDR3, the DNA is TGTGCCAGCAGCTTGTACGGGGGAAAGGATTGGGCAGAAAAACTGTTTTTT. The full variable domain, completed using reference TRBV9 and TRBJ1-4, is DSGVTQTPKHLITATGQRVTLRCSPRSGDLSVYWYQQSLDQGLQFLIQYYNGEERAKGNILERFSAQQFPDLHSELNLSSLELGDSALYFCASSLYGGKDWAEKLFFGSGTQLSVL.

The V gene is TRBV6-5, the J gene TRBJ2-1; 7 bases agree with TRBD1. Germline lookup yields CDR1 MNHEY and CDR2 SVGAGI. The J segment lost 4 bases and the V segment lost 6 bases, leaving 3 bases of the junction unmatched. This CDR3 is 13 amino acids long. The CDR3 is CASSPQGYNEQFF. Written as DNA, the CDR3 is TGTGCCAGCAGCCCACAGGGGTACAATGAGCAGTTCTTC.

The chain recombines TRBV6-4 with TRBJ2-3, with 11 bases lining up with TRBD2. J lost 6 bases, V lost 5 bases, and 4 bases had no gene match. This CDR3 is 14 amino acids long. The germline V gene encodes CDR1 MRHNA and CDR2 SNTAGT. The CDR3 here is CASSRLAGMDTQYF. The CDR3 DNA reads as TGTGCCAGCAGTCGACTAGCGGGGATGGATACGCAGTATTTT.

The gene calls are TRBV6-5 and TRBJ1-1, with 8 bases aligning to TRBD1. Germline CDR1 is MNHEY and CDR2 is SVGAGI. The ends lost 7 bases at V and 1 base at J; junction bases unmatched: 5. This CDR3 region has 14 residues. The CDR3 reads CASTQGAGNTEAFF. The CDR3 DNA reads TGTGCCAGCACCCAGGGGGCGGGGAACACTGAAGCTTTCTTT.

The rearrangement uses TRBV28 and TRBJ1-3; the D is unclear. This CDR3 spans 16 amino acids. Germline V gene data show CDR1 as MDHEN and CDR2 as SYDVKM. V gave up 5 bases and J gave up 0 bases, with 14 bases separating them. This chain's CDR3 is CASSGRGLYSGNTIYF. The CDR3 DNA sequence: TGTGCCAGCAGTGGTCGCGGGTTGTACTCTGGAAACACCATATATTTT.

The rearrangement links TRBV27 to TRBJ1-5, with a possible D match to TRBD1 (5 bases). Germline assignment: CDR1 MNHEY and CDR2 SMNVEV (reference sequence). V lost 6 bases and J lost 6, with 15 bases in between. The CDR3 extends over 14 amino acids. CDR3 in DNA: TGTGCCAGCAGCAGGCAGGGATGGAGTCAGCCCCAGCATTTT. Its protein product is CASSRQGWSQPQHF.

The chain combines TRBV7-3 with TRBJ2-2; D is unresolved. This CDR3 is built from 13 residues. Trimming cost V 5 bases and J 0 bases, with 4 bases left between them. Germline CDR1 is SGHTA and CDR2 is FQGTGA. The CDR3: CASSPANTGELFF. In DNA form, the CDR3 reads TGTGCCAGCAGCCCAGCGAACACCGGGGAGCTGTTTTTT.

This chain joins TRBV19 and TRBJ1-2; 7 bases align to TRBD1. After removal of 9 bases from V and 6 bases from J, the junction contained 4 bases not matched to a gene. There are 11 residues in the CDR3. Germline-derived CDR1 and CDR2 are LNHDA and SQIVND (reference sequence). In DNA, the CDR3 is TGTGCCAGCCGGACAGGAGATGGCTACACCTTC. It specifies CASRTGDGYTF.

The V call is TRBV28, the J call TRBJ2-7; maybe TRBD2 (6 bases). Germline loops: CDR1 MDHEN, CDR2 SYDVKM. The CDR3 extends over 18 amino acids. Trimming stripped 5 bases from V and 0 bases from J, with 23 bases between. The CDR3 DNA reads as TGTGCCAGCAGTCCCCTGAGAGGTGGGAGGTTTAGCTCCTACGAGCAGTACTTC. It translates to CASSPLRGGRFSSYEQYF.

The rearrangement uses TRBV6-1 and TRBJ1-2; no firm D call. Germline V gene sequence: CDR1 MNHNS, CDR2 SASEGT. The V and J ends lost 4 bases and 4 bases respectively, with 16 bases between them. This CDR3 has 15 residues. The CDR3 sequence: CASSVREAILYGYTF. The CDR3 DNA reads TGTGCCAGCAGTGTGAGGGAGGCAATCCTCTATGGCTACACCTTC.

This rearrangement joins TRBV27 to TRBJ1-1; TRBD1 matches at 8 bases. Germline V gene lookup returns CDR1 MNHEY and CDR2 SMNVEV (reference sequence). Trimming at V came to 4 bases and at J to 4 bases, leaving 8 bases not matched to a gene. The CDR3 contains 15 residues. The CDR3 bases are TGTGCCAGCAGTTCCGGACAGGGTAGGGGCACTGAAGCTTTCTTT. It yields the protein CASSSGQGRGTEAFF.

The chain uses TRBV5-1 and TRBJ2-7; 10 bases line up with TRBD2. The CDR3 loop spans 15 amino acids. Germline-derived CDR1 and CDR2 are SGHRS and YFSETQ. The V segment lost 1 base and the J segment 3 bases; nucleotides outside the gene matches: 4. The CDR3 bases are TGCGCCAGCAGCTTGACTAGCGGGAAACACTACGAGCAGTACTTC. Its protein product is CASSLTSGKHYEQYF.